This T cell receptor beta chain was sequenced during a study of cytomegalovirus exposure and HLA in healthy donors. Study-wide background: Early release data held 85 million or so unique TCRs from HLA-typed donors. Findings and caveats of the study: As a later analysis showed, a missense DCLRE1C variant was linked to trimming of TCR beta V- and J-genes.

The PCR was carried out with 60 Vbeta primers and 13 Jbeta primers. TCRdb's table, derived via immunoSEQ multiplex PCR, lists solely in-frame clones and lacks some. Among around 190,000 clones listed, 75% to 85% were seen once. The sample holds one count of this clone. Its matching antigen is unknown. Material: PBMCs. This receptor was identified in a woman in her forties or fifties in good health and CMV-seronegative.

In DNA, the CDR3 is TGTGCCAGCAGCTCGCGGACAGGGAGCAATCAGCCCCAGCATTTT. It codes for CASSSRTGSNQPQHF. The chain has TRBV7-2 and TRBJ1-5; TRBD1 matches at 8 bases. V gave up 4 bases and J gave up 1 base; unmatched junction bases: 3. The CDR3 is made up of 15 amino acids. Per germline, CDR1 SGHTA and CDR2 FQGNSA.